This TCR beta chain was retrieved from a study of identical twins. Healthy Caucasian individuals made up all the donors. The length of the CDR3 is 18 residues. V was clipped by 7 bases and J by 3 bases; unmatched bases: 11. The germline V gene has CDR1 MNHEY and CDR2 SMNVEV (reference sequence). TCRdb re-derived calls from the 5' RACE reads in MiXCR, one entry per CDR3 protein. The sample carries about 470,000 distinct CDR3 sequences, about 24% recorded once. These data also featured in a second study, about T cells expressing NK-cell markers. As reported in that work: These same clonotypes (in four donors) also led the CD3+CD56-NKG2C+ fraction. HCMV specificity of the expanded NKG2C+ T cell clones was not established.

V gene TRBV27 combines with J gene TRBJ2-6, with 11 bases that match TRBD1. This TCR was sampled from a woman aged 18-29 years in good health. Sequencing was carried out using CD4+ T cells sorted from blood. For the CDR3, the DNA is TGTGCCAGCACCCAAGGACAGGGGGCGCATTTTGGGGCCAACGTCCTGACTTTC. It codes for CASTQGQGAHFGANVLTF.